These 19 T cell receptor beta chains came from one sample sequenced in a study of cytomegalovirus exposure and HLA in healthy donors. PCR used 60 Vbeta primers and 13 Jbeta primers. Here immunoSEQ multiplex PCR was the method, and the copy in TCRdb shows in-frame clones only, minus some. Among some 79,000 clones listed, 63% were seen once. Sequencing used PBMCs. The receptors originated from a woman between 40 and 55 years old in good health and CMV-seropositive.

The chain carries TRBV7-9 and TRBJ1-5; the D gene is possibly TRBD1 (6 bases). The V gene lost 1 base and the J gene lost 6 bases, with 13 bases spanning the gap. Germline V gene lookup returns CDR1 SEHNR and CDR2 FQNEAQ (reference sequence). The CDR3 loop spans 15 amino acids. The CDR3 DNA reads TGTGCCAGCAGCTTAGACAGGGTCGTAGGTCAGCCCCAGCATTTT. Translation: CASSLDRVVGQPQHF. The full variable domain, with the rest looked up from reference TRBV7-9 and TRBJ1-5, is DTGVSQNPRHKITKRGQNVTFRCDPISEHNRLYWYRQTLGQGPEFLTYFQNEAQLEKSRLLSDRFSAERPKGSFSTLEIQRTEQGDSAMYLCASSLDRVVGQPQHFGDGTRLSIL.

The V call is TRBV7-8, the J call TRBJ2-5; 7 positions agree with TRBD2. The CDR3 runs 13 residues. The germline V gene encodes CDR1 SGHVS and CDR2 FQNEAQ. The V gene end was trimmed by 7 bases and the J gene end by 5 bases; junction bases not matched to a gene: 7. The CDR3 DNA reads as TGTGCCAGCACCGAGCGGGAAGAGGAGACCCAGTACTTC. Amino acid sequence: CASTEREEETQYF.

CDR3 sequence (DNA): TGTGCCAGCAGCTTAGCCGTAGCGGGAGGGTCCTCCTACGAGCAGTACTTC. Protein: CASSLAVAGGSSYEQYF. The chain has TRBV7-2 and TRBJ2-7, with TRBD2 identical over 11 bases. The CDR3 contains 17 residues. Germline CDR1 reads SGHTA; CDR2 reads FQGNSA. V shed 0 bases, J shed 0 bases, and the junction held 4 bases outside the gene matches.

The chain joins TRBV14 to TRBJ2-1, with 11 bases lining up with TRBD2. The ends lost 3 bases at V and 8 bases at J; junction bases unmatched: 12. Germline values: CDR1 SGHDN, CDR2 FVKESK. The CDR3 is made up of 17 amino acids. CDR3 sequence (DNA): TGTGCCAGCAGCCATCGGGGACTAGCGGCAGGAGTCGATGAGCAGTTCTTC. This translates into CASSHRGLAAGVDEQFF.

This sequence joins TRBV5-1 and TRBJ2-7; 10 bases are shared with TRBD1. Germline-derived CDR1 and CDR2 are SGHRS and YFSETQ. This CDR3 contains 15 residues. V lost 0 bases and J lost 6; bases outside the gene matches: 6. The CDR3 coding sequence is TGCGCCAGCAGCTTGGAGGGACAGGGGCGCCGCGAGCAGTACTTC. Its translation: CASSLEGQGRREQYF.

The rearrangement uses TRBV7-9 and TRBJ1-2, with 9 bases matching TRBD1. CDR1 SEHNR and CDR2 FQNEAQ come from the germline V gene (reference sequence). V lost 3 bases, J lost 4 bases, and 3 bases stayed unmatched. CDR3 length: 14 amino acids. CDR3 in amino acids: CASSLGQGLYGYTF. Written as DNA, the CDR3 is TGTGCCAGCAGCTTGGGACAGGGACTCTATGGCTACACCTTC.

The rearrangement links TRBV6-6 to TRBJ2-3, with D perhaps TRBD1 (6 bases). V lost 1 base, J lost 0 bases, and 11 bases lay in between. CDR3 length: 16 residues. Germline V lookup: CDR1 MNHNY, CDR2 SVGAGI (reference sequence). This CDR3 is CASSYYGQTSTDTQYF. DNA of the CDR3: TGTGCCAGCAGTTACTACGGACAGACTAGCACAGATACGCAGTATTTT.

The CDR3 region is CASTKTQGANEQYF. The CDR3 DNA sequence: TGTGCCAGCACCAAGACACAGGGGGCGAACGAGCAGTACTTC. V usage is TRBV18 and J usage is TRBJ2-7, with 9 bases identical to TRBD1. The CDR3 has 14 amino acids. The J segment lost 5 bases and the V segment lost 8 bases, leaving 10 bases of the junction unmatched. Looked up from germline, CDR1 is KGHSH and CDR2 is LQKENI.

The chain carries TRBV7-9 and TRBJ2-7, with a weak D call TRBD2 (6 bases). V shed 3 bases and J shed 7 bases, with 19 bases lying between them. Germline CDR1 and CDR2: SEHNR and FQNEAQ (reference sequence). CDR3 length: 15 residues. The CDR3 DNA follows: TGTGCCAGCAGCTTTGCACCAGGTGGGGGGTTGGAGCAGTACTTC. It codes for CASSFAPGGGLEQYF.

The chain combines TRBV18 with TRBJ2-1; TRBD1 might be the D (5 bases). This CDR3 comprises 11 residues. The germline V and J ends were trimmed by 4 bases and 9 bases, with 7 bases remaining between them. Per germline, CDR1 KGHSH and CDR2 LQKENI. The chain's CDR3 is CASSRGTEQFF. In DNA, the CDR3 is TGTGCCAGCTCACGGGGCACTGAGCAGTTCTTC.

This chain links TRBV5-4 with TRBJ2-1, with 9 bases matching TRBD2. This CDR3 contains 15 residues. CDR1 is SGHNT, CDR2 YYREEE, per germline (reference sequence). V shed 1 base and J 9 bases; nucleotides not matched to a gene: 8. The CDR3 sequence: CASSLLGGRAGEQFF. The CDR3 DNA sequence: TGTGCCAGCAGCTTGTTAGGCGGGAGGGCAGGTGAGCAGTTCTTC. Combining the CDR3 with reference TRBV5-4 and TRBJ2-1 gives the whole variable domain ETGVTQSPTHLIKTRGQQVTLRCSSQSGHNTVSWYQQALGQGPQFIFQYYREEENGRGNFPPRFSGLQFPNYSSELNVNALELDDSALYLCASSLLGGRAGEQFFGPGTRLTVL.

This sequence joins TRBV4-3 and TRBJ2-7, with D possibly TRBD1 on 6 matching bases. The CDR3 runs to 15 residues. CDR1 and CDR2 from the germline V gene are LGHNA and YSLEER. V lost 2 bases to trimming and J lost 1 base, with 12 bases between them. Written as DNA, the CDR3 is TGCGCCAGCAGCCAATTGACAGGCGGTTCCTACGAGCAGTACTTC. Encoded protein: CASSQLTGGSYEQYF.

This clone occurred a few times. V and J are TRBV5-1 and TRBJ2-1; D might be TRBD2 (5 bases). The length of the CDR3 is 15 residues. Trimming pared 0 bases from V and 2 bases from J, leaving 9 bases between. Looked up from germline, CDR1 is SGHRS and CDR2 is YFSETQ. The CDR3 here is CASSLGDYPYNEQFF. CDR3 coding DNA: TGCGCCAGCAGCTTGGGAGACTACCCCTACAATGAGCAGTTCTTC.

This clone was counted only a few times. The chain joins TRBV6-6 to TRBJ1-1; D may be TRBD1 (5 bases). CDR1 and CDR2 from the germline V gene are MNHNY and SVGAGI (reference sequence). This CDR3 region has 11 residues. The CDR3 loop is CAAGLNTEAFF. CDR3 bases: TGTGCTGCGGGGCTGAACACTGAAGCTTTCTTT.

The CDR3 sequence: CASSLQRVNTEAFF. In nucleotides, the CDR3 is TGTGCCAGCAGTCTTCAAAGAGTGAACACTGAAGCTTTCTTT. This chain joins TRBV27 and TRBJ1-1, with D hard to call. Germline values: CDR1 MNHEY, CDR2 SMNVEV (reference sequence). V lost 5 bases, J lost 0 bases, and 10 bases lay in between. The CDR3 sequence is 14 residues long.

The CDR3 DNA reads as TGTGCCAGCATACAGGGGGGAGAGACCCAGTACTTC. Protein: CASIQGGETQYF. The chain links TRBV28 to TRBJ2-5, with 8 bases fitting TRBD1. J gave up 4 bases and V 7 bases, and 2 bases lay outside the gene matches. There are 12 residues in the CDR3. Germline V gene sequence: CDR1 MDHEN, CDR2 SYDVKM.

A single count supports this clone. The J gene is TRBJ2-2, the V gene TRBV4-3, with D possibly TRBD2 on 6 matching bases. CDR1 and CDR2 from the germline V gene are LGHNA and YSLEER. V lost 2 bases and J 0 bases, leaving 10 bases between the germline ends. The CDR3 is 16 amino acids. CDR3 sequence reads: CASSQRGGANTGELFF. DNA of the CDR3: TGCGCCAGCAGCCAAAGAGGAGGGGCGAACACCGGGGAGCTGTTTTTT.

The V call is TRBV5-5, the J call TRBJ2-5; maybe TRBD1 (8 bases). This CDR3 is 14 amino acids long. In germline, CDR1 is SGHKS, CDR2 YYEKEE (reference sequence). V dropped 6 bases and J dropped 1 base, with 13 bases sitting between them. For the CDR3, the DNA is TGTGCCAGCAATACAGGGGGGGCCCAAGAGACCCAGTACTTC. Protein: CASNTGGAQETQYF.

This clone came up a few times. The rearrangement links TRBV7-9 to TRBJ1-2; D call uncertain. CDR1 SEHNR and CDR2 FQNEAQ come from the germline V gene (reference sequence). The CDR3 length is 13 residues. V shed 1 base and J shed 4 bases, with 7 bases lying between them. This chain's CDR3 is CASSLGAIYGYTF. CDR3 bases: TGTGCCAGCAGCTTAGGGGCGATCTATGGCTACACCTTC. The full variable domain, in which reference TRBV7-9 and TRBJ1-2 provide the parts outside the CDR3, is DTGVSQNPRHKITKRGQNVTFRCDPISEHNRLYWYRQTLGQGPEFLTYFQNEAQLEKSRLLSDRFSAERPKGSFSTLEIQRTEQGDSAMYLCASSLGAIYGYTFGSGTRLTVV.